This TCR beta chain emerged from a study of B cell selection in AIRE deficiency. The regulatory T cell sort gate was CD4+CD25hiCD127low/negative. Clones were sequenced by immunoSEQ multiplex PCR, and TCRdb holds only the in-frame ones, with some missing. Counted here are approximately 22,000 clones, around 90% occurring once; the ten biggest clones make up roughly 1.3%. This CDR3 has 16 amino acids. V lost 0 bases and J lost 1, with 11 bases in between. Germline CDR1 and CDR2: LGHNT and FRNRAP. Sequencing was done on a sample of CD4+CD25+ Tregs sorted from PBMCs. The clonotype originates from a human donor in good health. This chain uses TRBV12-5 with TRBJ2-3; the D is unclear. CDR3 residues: CASGLVRLAGTDTQYF. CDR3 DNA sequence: TGTGCTAGTGGTTTGGTACGGTTGGCCGGCACAGATACGCAGTATTTT.